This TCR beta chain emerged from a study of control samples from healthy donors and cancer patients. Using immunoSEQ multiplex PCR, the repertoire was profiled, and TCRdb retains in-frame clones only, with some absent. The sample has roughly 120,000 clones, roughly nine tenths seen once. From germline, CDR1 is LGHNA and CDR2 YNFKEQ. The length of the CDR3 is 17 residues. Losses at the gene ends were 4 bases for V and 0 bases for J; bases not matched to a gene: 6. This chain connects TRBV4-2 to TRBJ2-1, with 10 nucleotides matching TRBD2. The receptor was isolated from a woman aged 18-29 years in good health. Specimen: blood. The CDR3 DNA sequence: TGTGCCAGCAGCCCCCGGACTAGCGGTGACTCCTACAATGAGCAGTTCTTC. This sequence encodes CASSPRTSGDSYNEQFF.